The clone carrying this T cell receptor beta chain was detected many times. Antigen specificity is unknown. The data are from a study of response to subunit inactivated influenza vaccine. Study-level results: Every seasonal influenza vaccination brings in few new T cells, the authors suggested.

TCRdb reprocessed the RT-PCR reads with MiXCR, giving one entry per CDR3 protein. The sample holds 400,000 to 650,000 distinct CDR3 sequences; less than 7.5% are singletons and the top ten take about 12%. This CDR3 has 11 residues. Germline V gene sequence: CDR1 SNHLY, CDR2 FYNNEI. V was trimmed by 9 bases and J by 3 bases, leaving 9 bases between them. The chain recombines TRBV2 with TRBJ2-7; D call uncertain. Here the sequenced sample was PBMCs from blood, taken roughly 24 months after vaccination. The receptor was isolated from a man aged 45 to 75 who received an inactivated influenza vaccine. CDR3 nucleotides: TGTGCCAGTACTACCGTCTACGAGCAGTACTTC. Amino acids: CASTTVYEQYF.